Listed below are T cell receptor beta chains from one sample, sequenced in a study of human T cells and chemical hapten exposure. Each CDR3 protein gets one entry after TCRdb re-called the 5' RACE reads with MiXCR. This repertoire shows 110,000 to 150,000 distinct CDR3 sequences, around 4.4% found once; its top ten account for around 1.4%. These receptors were obtained from a female donor in good health. The CDR3 runs from the conserved cysteine through the conserved F or W. The D gene is left open where the match is weak. Clone size is not always given. Where it is, it says once, few, many or a class for expanded clones.

TRBD1	many	TRBV27	TRBJ2-5	TGTGCCAGCAGTTCGGGTCCCGGGACAGGGGGGAAGACCCAGTACTTC	CASSSGPGTGGKTQYF
.	few	TRBV11-2	TRBJ1-5	TGTGCCAGCAGCTTAGACATCCGATCGAATCAGCCCCAGCATTTT	CASSLDIRSNQPQHF
.	many	TRBV6-2/TRBV6-3	TRBJ2-1	TGTGCCTGTGGGGACCCGGGGGACTACAATGAGCAGTTCTTC	CACGDPGDYNEQFF
.	many	TRBV6-1	TRBJ1-6	TGTGCCAGCAGTGAAGGCTATCAGGGAAATTCACCCCTCCACTTT	CASSEGYQGNSPLHF
TRBD2	many	TRBV12-3/TRBV12-4	TRBJ2-5	TGTGCCAGCAGCTCGTCCCCGGGACTAGCGGGGGTAGAGACCCAGTACTTC	CASSSSPGLAGVETQYF
TRBD2	.	TRBV12-3/TRBV12-4	TRBJ2-5	TGTGCCAGCAGTTTTGGCGGGGGGGCCGCACAGACCCAGTACTTC	CASSFGGGAAQTQYF
.	many	TRBV6-2/TRBV6-3	TRBJ1-1	TGTGCCAGCAGCGAGCCAGCCGCAGGATTATACACTGAAGCTTTCTTT	CASSEPAAGLYTEAFF
TRBD2	few	TRBV20-1	TRBJ2-1	TGCAGTGCTAGAGTTGGAGCGGGGGGATACAATGAGCAGTTCTTC	CSARVGAGGYNEQFF
.	many	TRBV12-3/TRBV12-4	TRBJ2-3	TGTGCCAGCAACCGCCGTCGGGCTACCGCTGGCACAGATACGCAGTATTTT	CASNRRRATAGTDTQYF
TRBD1	many	TRBV12-3/TRBV12-4	TRBJ2-3	TGTGCCAGCAGTTTGGACAGGGGGCGACCAGATACGCAGTATTTT	CASSLDRGRPDTQYF
TRBD1	many	TRBV4-3	TRBJ2-7	TGCGCCAGCAGCCAGACCGGGACAGGGTTCGACGAGCAGTACTTC	CASSQTGTGFDEQYF
.	many	TRBV4-2	TRBJ1-1	TGTGCCAGCAGCCAAGAGGATGGCCCTTTGGGTACTGAAGCTTTCTTT	CASSQEDGPLGTEAFF
.	.	TRBV5-6	TRBJ2-7	TGTGCCAGCAGCCCCCAGGGTTCCGACGAGCAGTACTTC	CASSPQGSDEQYF
TRBD1	.	TRBV5-6	TRBJ2-2	TGTGCCAGCAGCTTGGGACAGGGGGTACCCGGGGAGCTGTTTTTT	CASSLGQGVPGELFF
.	many	TRBV28	TRBJ1-2	TGTGCCAGCGGGCGGTACAGGATTGGCTACACCTTC	CASGRYRIGYTF
.	many	TRBV30	TRBJ1-1	TGTGCCTGGTCACAGGGTACAATGAACACTGAAGCTTTCTTT	CAWSQGTMNTEAFF
.	many	TRBV5-6	TRBJ1-1	TGTGCCAGCAGCTTGGTACCCCCGTACTGGACAGTGAACACTGAAGCTTTCTTT	CASSLVPPYWTVNTEAFF
.	few	TRBV3-1	TRBJ2-3	TGTGCCAGCAGCCGACGGAATGTAGCAACAGATACGCAGTATTTT	CASSRRNVATDTQYF
.	many	TRBV9	TRBJ1-2	TGTGCCAGCAGCGCGACGGGACACGACTATGGCTACACCTTC	CASSATGHDYGYTF
.	many	TRBV30	TRBJ2-3	TGTGCCTGGAGTGTAGGGGGGACCACAGATACGCAGTATTTT	CAWSVGGTTDTQYF
.	many	TRBV7-2	TRBJ2-7	TGTGCCAGCAGCCTCCGGCCCGGAAGCCTCGAGCAGTACTTC	CASSLRPGSLEQYF
.	many	TRBV7-2	TRBJ2-5	TGTGCCAGCAGCCCCGGGCACCGACAGGAGACCCAGTACTTC	CASSPGHRQETQYF
.	many	TRBV5-1	TRBJ2-5	TGCGCCAGCAGCCCGGGCGGTACGCAAGAGACCCAGTACTTC	CASSPGGTQETQYF
.	many	TRBV29-1	TRBJ1-1	TGCAGCGTTGATAACACTGAAGCTTTCTTT	CSVDNTEAFF
TRBD2	few	TRBV5-6	TRBJ2-5	TGTGCCAGCAGCTTGAGGCGGGGGGATTACCAAGAGACCCAGTACTTC	CASSLRRGDYQETQYF
TRBD1	many	TRBV7-9	TRBJ2-4	TGTGCCAGCAGCATCCGACAGGGAGTGGAGGAGAAAAACATTCAGTACTTC	CASSIRQGVEEKNIQYF
.	many	TRBV12-3/TRBV12-4	TRBJ1-3	TGTGCCAGCAGTTTATTGAGGGGAAACACCATATATTTT	CASSLLRGNTIYF
.	many	TRBV28	TRBJ1-5	TGTGCCAGCAGCTTACTCGAGGGTCAGCCCCAGCATTTT	CASSLLEGQPQHF
.	many	TRBV29-1	TRBJ2-3	TGCAGCGTGGGAATATCCTACACAGATACGCAGTATTTT	CSVGISYTDTQYF
.	few	TRBV7-6	TRBJ1-6	TGTGCCAGCAGCTGTGGACAGAATTCACCCCTCCACTTT	CASSCGQNSPLHF
TRBD1	many	TRBV7-2	TRBJ2-7	TGTGCCAGCAGCTTAGTACAGGGGCGCTACGAGCAGTACTTC	CASSLVQGRYEQYF
TRBD1	many	TRBV6-5	TRBJ2-7	TGTGCCAGCAGAATCGAAGGGGGCTACTACGAGCAGTACTTC	CASRIEGGYYEQYF
.	many	TRBV6-2/TRBV6-3	TRBJ1-1	TGTGCCAGCAATAAAGGGACTGGGGGTACTGAAGCTTTCTTT	CASNKGTGGTEAFF
.	many	TRBV5-1	TRBJ2-5	TGCGCCAGCAGCTTGGGGGTCGGGGTACGAGAGACCCAGTACTTC	CASSLGVGVRETQYF
.	many	TRBV6-5	TRBJ2-7	TGTGCCAGCAGAACGGAAGGAGACGGGGGATTTGTCTACGAGCAGTACTTC	CASRTEGDGGFVYEQYF
.	many	TRBV7-3	TRBJ1-5	TGTGCCAGCAGTTCGGACCGAGCGCATCAGCCCCAGCATTTT	CASSSDRAHQPQHF